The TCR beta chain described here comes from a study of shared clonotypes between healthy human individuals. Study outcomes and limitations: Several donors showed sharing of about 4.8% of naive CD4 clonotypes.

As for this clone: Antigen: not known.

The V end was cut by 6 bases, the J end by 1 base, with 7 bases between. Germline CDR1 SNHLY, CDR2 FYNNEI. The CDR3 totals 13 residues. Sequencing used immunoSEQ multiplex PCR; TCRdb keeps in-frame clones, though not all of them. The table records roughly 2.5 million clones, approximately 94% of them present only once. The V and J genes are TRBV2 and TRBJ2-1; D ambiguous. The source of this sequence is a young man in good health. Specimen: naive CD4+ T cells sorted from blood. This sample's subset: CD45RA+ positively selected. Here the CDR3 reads CASRDWSYNEQFF. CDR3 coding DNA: TGTGCCAGCAGGGATTGGTCCTACAATGAGCAGTTCTTC.